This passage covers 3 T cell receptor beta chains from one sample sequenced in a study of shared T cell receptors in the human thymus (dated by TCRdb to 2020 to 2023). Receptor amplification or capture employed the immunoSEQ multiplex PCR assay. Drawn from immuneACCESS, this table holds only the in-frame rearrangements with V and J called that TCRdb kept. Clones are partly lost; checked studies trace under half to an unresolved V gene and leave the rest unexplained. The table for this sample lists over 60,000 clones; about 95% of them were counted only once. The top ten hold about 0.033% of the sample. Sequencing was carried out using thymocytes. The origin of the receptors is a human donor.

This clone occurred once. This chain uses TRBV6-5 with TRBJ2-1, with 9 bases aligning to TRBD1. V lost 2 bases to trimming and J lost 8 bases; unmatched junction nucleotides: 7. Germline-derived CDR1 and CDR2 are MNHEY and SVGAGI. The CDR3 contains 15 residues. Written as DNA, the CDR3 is TGTGCCAGCAGTTACCGCGGACAGGGGTACGATGAGCAGTTCTTC. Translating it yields CASSYRGQGYDEQFF.

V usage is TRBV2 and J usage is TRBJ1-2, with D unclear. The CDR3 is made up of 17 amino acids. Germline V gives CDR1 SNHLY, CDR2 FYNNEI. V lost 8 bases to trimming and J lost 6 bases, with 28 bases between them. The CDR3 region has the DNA TGTGCCAGCCACCGCGACCAGGTTGCCTACCTTAAGGATGGCTACACCTTC. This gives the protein CASHRDQVAYLKDGYTF.

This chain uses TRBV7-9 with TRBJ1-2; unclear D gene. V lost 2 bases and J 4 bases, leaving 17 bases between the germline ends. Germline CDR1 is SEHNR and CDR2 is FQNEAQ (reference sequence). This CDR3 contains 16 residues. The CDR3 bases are TGTGCCAGCAGCTTAATATCTGAGGGTCTCCCCTATGGCTACACCTTC. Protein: CASSLISEGLPYGYTF.